What follows describes a single TCR beta chain. This clone was detected only once. It has no known antigen specificity. No qualities accompany the bases; no much larger clone lies one base away. TCR CDR3 regions were amplified from genomic DNA by multiplex PCR using the deep immunoSEQ assay. Extracted genomic DNA from each cell subset was distributed evenly across all wells of several immunoSEQ 96-well plates, and each plate was treated as a replicate. For sorted subsets, roughly 200 ng of genomic DNA, equivalent to around 30,000 T cell genomes, went into each replicate PCR. The purified libraries were quantified using a Qubit 3.0 fluorometer, sized with a Bioanalyzer 2100, and then quantified again using the KAPA Library Quantification kit. A separate single-read 150-cycle Illumina NextSeq 550 flow cell was used to sequence each immunoSEQ 96-well plate. Per the source publication's procedure: Because the immunoSEQ output held only junctional sequences and lacked quality scores, the filtering could not match the filtering applied to full-length reads. To assign V/J genes and CDR3, sequences were annotated against IMGT germline references using PyIR, a Python wrapper for IgBLAST v1.9. Reads were filtered out if the reads had weak V/J assignments (E-value above 1e-6), no CDR3, stop codons, out-of-frame junctions, or ambiguous translated residues. V3J clonotypes were defined as sequences sharing an identical inferred V gene, J gene, and CDR3 amino acid sequence. The percentage overlap between two repertoires was calculated by dividing the number of shared unique clonotypes by the size of the smaller repertoire. Richness of each repertoire was evaluated using RTK rarefaction, the Chao1 estimator, and Recon v2.1 estimates of unobserved clonotypes. OLGA was used to compute generation probabilities for all TCRbeta clonotypes that the gDNA method yielded from four donors. TCRdb took over this immuneACCESS table, retaining in-frame rearrangements with V and J assigned. Such tables are incomplete; in checked studies, under half of the missing clones stem from an unresolved V gene, and the remainder is unexplained. The DNA gave D and trimming, while V, J and clone size come from that table. Across this sample there are about 1.1 million clones, with around 82% seen only once. Under 0.8% of the sample lies in the top ten.

The data stem from a study of shared clonotypes between healthy human individuals (TCRdb year 2020). Some background on the complete study: A few men and two women, aged 18 to 49 years, made up the cohort. For each donor, CD4 naive and CD4 memory were each given three plates, CD8 naive was given two plates, and CD8 memory was given one plate. To increase sequencing depth and limit assay-specific biases, TCR repertoire library preparation and sequencing were carried out by different laboratories using diverse techniques. Leukapheresis yielded between about 0.85 and 9.5 billion PBMCs per donor. The study deeply sequenced blood TCR repertoires of about 5 healthy adults to estimate repertoire size and the extent of clonotype sharing between individuals. Study-level results and caveats: Incomplete sequencing was indicated by rarefaction of sorted-subset datasets, despite the large sequencing depth. Based on pairwise subsampling, the degree of clonotype sharing among donors was expected to be affected by sequencing depth. Larger estimated clonotype richness was generally found for naive subsets than for memory subsets. The small number of donors limited the genetic and exposure-history diversity represented. Only blood was sampled, and tissue TCR repertoires likely differ from those in blood. Clonotypes shared by all four sorted-subset donors showed higher generation probabilities than non-shared clonotypes. Roughly 5% of naive CD4, around 3.5% of naive CD8, around 2.3% of memory CD4, and roughly 0.4% of memory CD8 clonotypes were shared across several donors.

Relative to germline, V is 0 bases shorter and J is 5 bases shorter, with 12 bases between their ends. CDR1 and CDR2, per the germline V gene, are LGHNA and YNFKEQ. The CDR3 starts with the cysteine, ends with the phenylalanine, and has 15 residues. The CDR3 DNA has 45 bases and is translated from base 1. The donors were healthy, HIV-negative adults with no recently reported acute infections or vaccinations. Only Caucasian adults living in Nashville, Tennessee, USA were represented among the donors. CD4+ T cells were enriched through magnetic negative selection, after which naive cells were positively selected on CD45RA and the remaining negative fraction served as the memory subset. After blood collection by leukapheresis, PBMCs were isolated using Ficoll-Histopaque density gradient centrifugation and then cryopreserved in the vapor phase of liquid nitrogen. Analytical flow cytometry was used to check the purity and quantity of each magnetically sorted T cell population. Genomic DNA was isolated from every sorted fraction and measured by UV absorbance on a Nanodrop 2000c.

This TCR was sampled from a man in his late teens or twenties in good health. Some clones in this sample may be carry-over from other donors' samples. Input material: memory CD4+ T cells from PBMCs. According to the study, the label for this sample's cell subset or site signals: CD45RA-negative fraction. The rearrangement joined TRBV4-2 to TRBJ2-3; the D gene cannot be resolved reliably. The encoded CDR3 is CASSQDATPGDTQYF. The DNA reads TGTGCCAGCAGCCAAGACGCCACCCCGGGAGATACGCAGTATTTT.